This is a list of T cell receptor beta chains from one sample in a study of control samples from healthy donors and cancer patients. Assay used: immunoSEQ multiplex PCR; TCRdb lists only in-frame clones, some missing. The table includes around 150,000 clones, approximately 96% detected once. Sequenced material: blood. The receptors derive from a woman between 25 and 40 years old in good health. The CDR3 runs from the conserved cysteine through the conserved F or W. D genes are given only for firm matches. The size entry is marked missing in some rows and otherwise reads once, few, many or a size class.

CDR3aa: CASRQGALSGNTIYF
CDR3nt: TGTGCCAGCAGGCAGGGGGCTCTCTCTGGAAACACCATATATTTT
v_gene: TRBV28
d_gene: TRBD1
j_gene: TRBJ1-3
abundance: NA
len: 15

CDR3aa: CASSYSDLGSPLHF
CDR3nt: TGTGCCAGCAGTTACTCGGATCTCGGGTCACCCCTCCACTTT
v_gene: TRBV6-5
d_gene: NA
j_gene: TRBJ1-6
abundance: NA
len: 14

CDR3aa: CASSYGGHSPLHF
CDR3nt: TGTGCCAGCAGTTACGGGGGGCATTCACCCCTCCACTTT
v_gene: TRBV6-5
d_gene: NA
j_gene: TRBJ1-6
abundance: NA
len: 13

CDR3aa: CASKRDGNSYNEQFF
CDR3nt: TGTGCCAGCAAACGGGACGGCAACTCCTACAATGAGCAGTTCTTC
v_gene: TRBV6-1
d_gene: NA
j_gene: TRBJ2-1
abundance: NA
len: 15

CDR3aa: CASSFGTGADTQYF
CDR3nt: TGTGCCAGCAGCTTCGGAACAGGGGCAGATACGCAGTATTTT
v_gene: TRBV7-9
d_gene: TRBD1
j_gene: TRBJ2-3
abundance: NA
len: 14

CDR3aa: CASSLEADYGYTF
CDR3nt: TGTGCCAGCAGCTTAGAGGCAGACTATGGCTACACCTTC
v_gene: TRBV13
d_gene: NA
j_gene: TRBJ1-2
abundance: NA
len: 13

CDR3aa: CASSKKPGQGGDEQFF
CDR3nt: TGTGCCAGCAGCAAAAAACCGGGACAGGGGGGCGATGAGCAGTTCTTC
v_gene: TRBV21-1
d_gene: NA
j_gene: TRBJ2-1
abundance: once
len: 16

CDR3aa: CASSTGWYEQYF
CDR3nt: TGTGCCAGCAGTACCGGTTGGTACGAGCAGTACTTC
v_gene: TRBV2
d_gene: NA
j_gene: TRBJ2-7
abundance: NA
len: 12

CDR3aa: CASSRTGSYEQYF
CDR3nt: TGTGCCAGCAGCAGGACAGGGTCCTACGAGCAGTACTTC
v_gene: TRBV5-5
d_gene: TRBD1
j_gene: TRBJ2-7
abundance: NA
len: 13

CDR3aa: CASSSGTVNEKLFF
CDR3nt: TGTGCCAGCAGCTCAGGGACTGTTAATGAAAAACTGTTTTTT
v_gene: TRBV6-6
d_gene: NA
j_gene: TRBJ1-4
abundance: NA
len: 14

CDR3aa: CASSRDSRTDTQYF
CDR3nt: TGCGCCAGCAGTAGGGACAGCCGCACAGATACGCAGTATTTT
v_gene: TRBV10-1
d_gene: TRBD1
j_gene: TRBJ2-3
abundance: NA
len: 14

CDR3aa: CASSDTGNTIYF
CDR3nt: TGTGCCAGCAGTGACACGGGAAACACCATATATTTT
v_gene: TRBV12-3/TRBV12-4
d_gene: NA
j_gene: TRBJ1-3
abundance: NA
len: 12

CDR3aa: CASRGKNTDTQYF
CDR3nt: TGTGCCAGCAGGGGAAAAAACACAGATACGCAGTATTTT
v_gene: TRBV6-5
d_gene: NA
j_gene: TRBJ2-3
abundance: once
len: 13

CDR3aa: CASSQARARDSYNSPLHF
CDR3nt: TGTGCCAGCAGCCAAGCCCGGGCCCGAGACAGCTATAATTCACCCCTCCACTTT
v_gene: TRBV3-1/TRBV3-2
d_gene: NA
j_gene: TRBJ1-6
abundance: NA
len: 18

CDR3aa: CASSRQGQGSYEQYF
CDR3nt: TGTGCCAGCAGCCGTCAGGGACAGGGGTCCTACGAGCAGTACTTC
v_gene: TRBV5-5
d_gene: TRBD1
j_gene: TRBJ2-7
abundance: NA
len: 15

CDR3aa: CASSSTGNYGYTF
CDR3nt: TGTGCCAGCAGCTCCACAGGGAACTATGGCTACACCTTC
v_gene: TRBV6-5
d_gene: NA
j_gene: TRBJ1-2
abundance: NA
len: 13

CDR3aa: CASIAGSGTGELFF
CDR3nt: TGTGCCAGTATCGCGGGGTCCGGTACCGGGGAGCTGTTTTTT
v_gene: TRBV19
d_gene: NA
j_gene: TRBJ2-2
abundance: NA
len: 14

CDR3aa: CASSLLAGNTGELFF
CDR3nt: TGCGCCAGCAGCTTACTAGCGGGGAACACCGGGGAGCTGTTTTTT
v_gene: TRBV5-1
d_gene: TRBD2
j_gene: TRBJ2-2
abundance: NA
len: 15

CDR3aa: CASSGSRGAIDYGYTF
CDR3nt: TGTGCCAGCAGCGGGTCCAGGGGTGCAATAGACTATGGCTACACCTTC
v_gene: TRBV9
d_gene: NA
j_gene: TRBJ1-2
abundance: NA
len: 16

CDR3aa: CAWSVERRGLNGYTF
CDR3nt: TGTGCCTGGAGTGTAGAGAGGAGGGGGCTGAATGGCTACACCTTC
v_gene: TRBV30
d_gene: TRBD1
j_gene: TRBJ1-2
abundance: NA
len: 15

CDR3aa: CASSLSTGGHEQYF
CDR3nt: TGTGCCAGCAGCTTATCCACAGGGGGCCACGAGCAGTACTTC
v_gene: TRBV5-4
d_gene: TRBD1
j_gene: TRBJ2-7
abundance: once
len: 14

CDR3aa: CASSLQGASTDTQYF
CDR3nt: TGTGCCAGCAGTCTACAGGGGGCGTCGACAGATACGCAGTATTTT
v_gene: TRBV6-5
d_gene: TRBD1
j_gene: TRBJ2-3
abundance: NA
len: 15

CDR3aa: CAISDPGQGYYEQYF
CDR3nt: TGTGCCATCAGTGACCCGGGACAGGGCTACTACGAGCAGTACTTC
v_gene: TRBV10-3
d_gene: TRBD1
j_gene: TRBJ2-7
abundance: once
len: 15

CDR3aa: CASSEPGTAYEQYF
CDR3nt: TGTGCCAGCAGCGAACCCGGGACAGCCTACGAGCAGTACTTC
v_gene: TRBV28
d_gene: TRBD1
j_gene: TRBJ2-7
abundance: NA
len: 14

CDR3aa: CAWSGTAGTTNPYEQYF
CDR3nt: TGTGCCTGGAGTGGGACTGCCGGGACGACCAACCCCTACGAGCAGTACTTC
v_gene: TRBV30
d_gene: NA
j_gene: TRBJ2-7
abundance: once
len: 17

CDR3aa: CASTLLEGAHTEAFF
CDR3nt: TGTGCCAGCACCCTCCTGGAGGGGGCGCACACTGAAGCTTTCTTT
v_gene: TRBV2
d_gene: TRBD1
j_gene: TRBJ1-1
abundance: NA
len: 15

CDR3aa: CASSPASGRGHEQYF
CDR3nt: TGTGCCAGCAGCCCTGCCTCGGGAAGGGGGCACGAGCAGTACTTC
v_gene: TRBV9
d_gene: TRBD1
j_gene: TRBJ2-7
abundance: NA
len: 15

CDR3aa: CASSRTGSMNQGPDTQYF
CDR3nt: TGTGCCAGCAGCCGAACAGGGTCCATGAACCAGGGACCAGATACGCAGTATTTT
v_gene: TRBV6-6
d_gene: NA
j_gene: TRBJ2-3
abundance: NA
len: 18

CDR3aa: CASSQEHSSPLHF
CDR3nt: TGTGCCAGCAGCCAGGAGCACTCTTCACCCCTCCACTTT
v_gene: TRBV4-2
d_gene: NA
j_gene: TRBJ1-6
abundance: NA
len: 13